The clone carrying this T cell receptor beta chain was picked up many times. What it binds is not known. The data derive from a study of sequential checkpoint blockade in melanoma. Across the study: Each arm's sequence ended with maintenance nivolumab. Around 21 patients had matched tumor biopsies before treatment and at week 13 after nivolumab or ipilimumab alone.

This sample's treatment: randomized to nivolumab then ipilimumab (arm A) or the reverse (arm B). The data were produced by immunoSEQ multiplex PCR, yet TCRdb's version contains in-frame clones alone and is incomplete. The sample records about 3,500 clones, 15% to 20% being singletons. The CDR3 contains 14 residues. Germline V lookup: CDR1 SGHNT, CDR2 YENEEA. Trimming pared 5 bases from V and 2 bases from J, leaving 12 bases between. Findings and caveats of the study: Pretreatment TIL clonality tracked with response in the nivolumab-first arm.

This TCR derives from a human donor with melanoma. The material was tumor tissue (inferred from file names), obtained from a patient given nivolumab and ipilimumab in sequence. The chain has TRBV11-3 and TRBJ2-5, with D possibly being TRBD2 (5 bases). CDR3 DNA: TGTGCCAGCAGCGTATTCCGGGAACAAGAGACCCAGTACTTC. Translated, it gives CASSVFREQETQYF.